The 15 T cell receptor beta chains given below trace back to one sample, sequenced in a study of tumor-infiltrating lymphocytes in primary liver carcinoma. A constant-region primer primed TCR beta cDNA synthesis from roughly 500 ng of total RNA. Amplification in three nested multiplex PCR rounds with slightly modified ARM-PCR gave rise to TCR beta libraries. It was with TRBV1-TRBV30 forward primers and a C-beta reverse primer that the first two PCR rounds were run, at approximately 10 cycles each. TCRdb re-called the multiplex PCR reads with MiXCR, one entry per CDR3 protein. The table includes fewer than 200,000 distinct CDR3 sequences, approximately 86% detected once. From about 19-30 mg of unsorted bulk tissue, DNA and RNA were co-extracted together. The specimen was tumor tissue from primary liver carcinoma. Every receptor here comes from a man aged 35 to 55 with primary liver carcinoma and hepatitis B virus infection.

For this clonotype: One junction end does not reproduce the germline sequence, and a read error may be involved. The V gene is TRBV6-1, the J gene TRBJ1-5; D ambiguous. This CDR3 is 14 amino acids long. Germline loops: CDR1 MNHNS, CDR2 SASEGT. The CDR3 DNA reads TGTGCTAGCAATGAAGGTGGGGTAGATCAGCCCCAGCATTTT. It yields the protein CASNEGGVDQPQHF.

This clonotype was picked up one time. One junction end disagrees with the germline gene, perhaps due to a read error. The genes are TRBV5-1 and TRBJ1-2; TRBD1 is a possible D gene (6 bases). CDR3 size: 14 residues. Germline V gene lookup returns CDR1 SGHRS and CDR2 YFSETQ. The CDR3 loop is CASSLDSTNYGYIF. The CDR3 DNA reads as TGCGCGAGTAGCTTGGACAGTACGAACTATGGCTACATCTTC.

The chain employs TRBV12-3 or TRBV12-4 and TRBJ2-7; TRBD2 is a possible D gene (6 bases). This CDR3 is 17 amino acids long. With 1 base removed from V and 6 bases from J, the gap between germline ends came to 22 bases. This CDR3 reads CASSLGAFGGNYCEQYF. CDR3 bases: TGTGCCAGCAGTTTAGGGGCCTTCGGCGGGAACTACTGCGAGCAGTACTTC.

The V call is TRBV11-2, the J call TRBJ2-1; a weak D match, TRBD2 (6 bases). Germline lookup yields CDR1 SGHAT and CDR2 FQNNGV. The CDR3 runs 15 residues. The germline V and J ends were trimmed by 3 bases and 9 bases, with 18 bases remaining between them. The CDR3 nucleotides read TGTGCCAGCAGCTTCAGCGGGTCACTCGACATTGAGCAGTTCTTC. Translating gives CASSFSGSLDIEQFF.

Regarding this clonotype: The junction shows a germline mismatch at one end, possibly a read error. This chain joins TRBV6-2 or TRBV6-3 and TRBJ2-5; TRBD1 might be the D (5 bases). Germline-derived CDR1 and CDR2 are MNHEY and SVGEGT. The CDR3 consists of 16 residues. This chain's CDR3 is CACSYPPWGVQETQYF. Written as DNA, the CDR3 is TGTGCCTGCAGTTACCCACCATGGGGCGTCCAAGAGACCCAGTACTTC.

This clonotype was recorded once. The CDR3 end shows no conserved phenylalanine or tryptophan, and so a read error is likely. The chain links TRBV28 to TRBJ2-5; D unresolved. CDR3 length: 17 amino acids. Germline CDR1 MDHEN, CDR2 SYDVKM. V lost 5 bases and J lost 6, with 25 bases in between. DNA for the CDR3: TGTGCCAGCAGTGAATTACCAGGACGAGCTTCCAGGCAGACCCAGTACTCC. Protein sequence: CASSELPGRASRQTQYS.

The genes are TRBV20-1 and TRBJ2-1; D not certain. The V gene's germline CDR1 is DFQATT and CDR2 SNEGSKA (reference sequence). The V gene lost 0 bases and the J gene lost 0 bases, with 12 bases spanning the gap. This CDR3 has 16 residues. The CDR3, as DNA: TGCAGTGCTAGAGATCGTGGATGGGGCTCCTACAATGAGCAGTTCTTC. Translation gives CSARDRGWGSYNEQFF.

V gene TRBV29-1 combines with J gene TRBJ2-1, with TRBD2 identical over 7 bases. With 7 bases clipped from V and 5 bases from J, the junction kept 5 bases outside the gene matches. CDR1 and CDR2 (germline): SQVTM, ANQGSEA. CDR3 length: 12 amino acids. CDR3 region: CSAVSGNNEQFF. In DNA form, the CDR3 reads TGCAGCGCTGTGAGCGGGAACAATGAGCAGTTCTTC.

The rearrangement uses TRBV11-2 and TRBJ2-7; D is unclear. This CDR3 has 12 amino acids. V was clipped by 10 bases and J by 3 bases, with 13 bases between them. Germline V gives CDR1 SGHAT, CDR2 FQNNGV. CDR3 sequence: CANSPWGYEQYF. DNA of the CDR3: TGTGCCAACAGTCCATGGGGCTACGAGCAGTACTTC.

About this clonotype itself: The junction does not match germline at one end; this may be a read error. The rearrangement joins TRBV4-2 to TRBJ1-3; 10 bases align to TRBD1. Germline V lookup: CDR1 LGHNA, CDR2 YNFKEQ. The CDR3 sequence is 20 residues long. DNA of the CDR3: TGTGCCAGCAGCCAAGGCCGAGACAGGGGGCCTACTCTCTCTGGAAACAGCATATATTTT. It yields the protein CASSQGRDRGPTLSGNSIYF.

The rearrangement links TRBV29-1 to TRBJ1-1, with no clear D. The V and J ends lost 8 bases and 3 bases respectively, with 7 bases between them. The germline V gene encodes CDR1 SQVTM and CDR2 ANQGSEA. The CDR3 runs 10 residues. The DNA for the CDR3 is TGCAGCATAAGGGACACTGAAGCTTTCTTT. It is translated as CSIRDTEAFF. Looking up the rest from reference TRBV29-1 and TRBJ1-1 gives the full variable domain: SAVISQKPSRDICQRGTSLTIQCQVDSQVTMMFWYRQQPGQSLTLIATANQGSEATYESGFVIDKFPISRPNLTFSTLTVSNMSPEDSSIYLCSIRDTEAFFGQGTRLTVV.

In DNA, the CDR3 is TGCAGCGTTTCTCACCGGTCTGGGACTAGTTTCTTC. This gives the protein CSVSHRSGTSFF. The chain combines TRBV29-1 with TRBJ2-1; 8 bases match TRBD2. After removal of 5 bases from V and 16 bases from J, the junction contained 13 bases not matched to a gene. The CDR3 runs to 12 residues. Germline V lookup: CDR1 SQVTM, CDR2 ANQGSEA.

The chain recombines TRBV11-2 with TRBJ1-2; D may be TRBD1 (5 bases). The germline V gene encodes CDR1 SGHAT and CDR2 FQNNGV. The V gene lost 9 bases and the J gene lost 1 base, with 12 bases spanning the gap. This CDR3 spans 13 amino acids. In DNA form, the CDR3 reads TGTGCCAGTACAGACAGCTGTAACTATGGCTACACCTTC. Its protein is CASTDSCNYGYTF. The whole variable domain, filled in from reference TRBV11-2 and TRBJ1-2, reads EAGVAQSPRYKIIEKRQSVAFWCNPISGHATLYWYQQILGQGPKLLIQFQNNGVVDDSQLPKDRFSAERLKGVDSTLKIQPAKLEDSAVYLCASTDSCNYGYTFGSGTRLTVV.

This chain joins TRBV14 and TRBJ2-1, with D perhaps matching TRBD1 or TRBD2 (5 bases each). The CDR3 has 15 residues. V shed 3 bases and J shed 8 bases, with 17 bases lying between them. Germline values: CDR1 SGHDN, CDR2 FVKESK. The DNA for the CDR3 is TGTGCCAGCAGCCAGTATCGGGGCTCCTTCTATGAGCAGTTCTTC. Translation gives CASSQYRGSFYEQFF. The full variable domain, completed using reference TRBV14 and TRBJ2-1, is EAGVTQFPSHSVIEKGQTVTLRCDPISGHDNLYWYRRVMGKEIKFLLHFVKESKQDESGMPNNRFLAERTGGTYSTLKVQPAELEDSGVYFCASSQYRGSFYEQFFGPGTRLTVL.

The chain carries TRBV24-1 and TRBJ2-1; weak D call: TRBD2 (6 bases). CDR3 length: 17 amino acids. Germline V gives CDR1 KGHDR, CDR2 SFDVKD. The CDR3 spells CNTSEYSTTSSYNEQFF. CDR3 coding DNA: TGTAACACCAGTGAATATTCTACGACTAGCTCCTACAATGAGCAGTTCTTC.